This entry lists 25 T cell receptor beta chains sequenced from one sample in a study of technical replicates of blood from four donors. Produced via immunoSEQ multiplex PCR; TCRdb's table is partial and in-frame only. The data show over 90,000 clones, approximately 96% seen once. Material: T cells isolated from PBMCs. These receptor sequences come from a human donor in good health.

V usage is TRBV7-8 and J usage is TRBJ1-1; the match to TRBD1 covers 7 bases. After removal of 2 bases from V and 5 bases from J, the junction contained 8 bases not matched to a gene. The CDR3 spans 15 residues. Germline V gene sequence: CDR1 SGHVS, CDR2 FQNEAQ. The CDR3 region is CASSLSVAGGTEAFF. The DNA for the CDR3 is TGTGCCAGCAGCTTATCGGTGGCAGGGGGAACTGAAGCTTTCTTT.

The rearrangement uses TRBV7-2 and TRBJ1-1; unclear D gene. Between the trimmed V and J ends, which lost 2 bases and 1 base, there was a span of 17 bases. The CDR3 length is 17 residues. CDR1 and CDR2 (germline): SGHTA, FQGNSA. CDR3 protein: CASSLQASSPGNTEAFF. In DNA form, the CDR3 reads TGTGCCAGCAGCTTACAGGCATCCAGTCCCGGGAACACTGAAGCTTTCTTT.

The chain has TRBV7-9 and TRBJ2-7, with D possibly TRBD2 on 6 matching bases. The CDR3 sequence is 16 residues long. The germline gives CDR1 SEHNR, CDR2 FQNEAQ (reference sequence). V was clipped by 5 bases and J by 2 bases, with 19 bases between them. The CDR3 region is CASSQNPGTAPYEQYF. CDR3 in DNA: TGTGCCAGCAGCCAAAACCCCGGGACTGCCCCCTACGAGCAGTACTTC.

The chain recombines TRBV4-1 with TRBJ2-3, with 9 bases fitting TRBD2. Germline values: CDR1 MGHRA, CDR2 YSYEKL. The CDR3 length is 18 residues. Trimming at V came to 0 bases and at J to 4 bases, leaving 11 bases not matched to a gene. The CDR3 protein is CASSQEGYLGGRADTQYF. In DNA form, the CDR3 reads TGCGCCAGCAGCCAAGAAGGCTATCTGGGCGGGAGGGCAGATACGCAGTATTTT.

The chain is built from TRBV10-3 and TRBJ2-3, with 9 bases matching TRBD2. CDR3 length: 15 amino acids. Trimming at V came to 3 bases and at J to 2 bases, leaving 3 bases not matched to a gene. Germline CDR1 and CDR2: ENHRY and SYGVKD. CDR3 amino acids: CAISDQRGATDTQYF. CDR3 coding DNA: TGTGCCATCAGTGATCAGCGGGGGGCCACAGATACGCAGTATTTT.

The chain joins TRBV5-1 to TRBJ2-7, with TRBD2 matching 7 bases. Per germline, CDR1 SGHRS and CDR2 YFSETQ. With V trimmed by 0 bases and J by 3 bases, 9 bases remained unmatched. This CDR3 is built from 16 residues. DNA of the CDR3: TGCGCCAGCAGCTTGGGTCTAGCGGAAAATAACTACGAGCAGTACTTC. Translating gives CASSLGLAENNYEQYF.

The chain employs TRBV4-1 and TRBJ1-1, with D tentatively TRBD1 (5 bases). V was trimmed by 3 bases and J by 3 bases, leaving 11 bases between them. This CDR3 is built from 14 residues. Germline CDR1 and CDR2: MGHRA and YSYEKL. The CDR3 is CASSHVGGYTEAFF. The CDR3 DNA reads TGCGCCAGCAGCCACGTGGGGGGGTACACTGAAGCTTTCTTT.

The gene calls are TRBV10-3 and TRBJ2-7, with D tentatively TRBD2 (6 bases). Germline V gives CDR1 ENHRY, CDR2 SYGVKD. Trimming shortened V by 7 bases and J by 6 bases, and 10 bases separated the two germline ends. This CDR3 has 11 amino acids. The CDR3 reads CAIMEGSEQYF. The CDR3 nucleotides are TGTGCCATCATGGAGGGGTCCGAGCAGTACTTC.

The chain joins TRBV19 to TRBJ1-2; TRBD1 agrees at 7 bases. The V segment lost 8 bases and the J segment 7 bases; nucleotides outside the gene matches: 7. This CDR3 region has 12 residues. Germline CDR1 and CDR2: LNHDA and SQIVND (reference sequence). CDR3 in DNA: TGTGCCAGTTACGACAGGGTGGGTGGCTACACCTTC. This translates into CASYDRVGGYTF. The full variable domain, with the rest looked up from reference TRBV19 and TRBJ1-2, is DGGITQSPKYLFRKEGQNVTLSCEQNLNHDAMYWYRQDPGQGLRLIYYSQIVNDFQKGDIAEGYSVSREKKESFPLTVTSAQKNPTAFYLCASYDRVGGYTFGSGTRLTVV.

The chain uses TRBV5-1 and TRBJ2-7; possibly TRBD1 for D (5 bases). This CDR3 is 14 amino acids long. CDR1 SGHRS and CDR2 YFSETQ come from the germline V gene. The germline V and J ends were trimmed by 0 bases and 3 bases, with 10 bases remaining between them. CDR3 in amino acids: CASSLARQGYEQYF. The DNA of the CDR3 is TGCGCCAGCAGCTTGGCCCGGCAGGGCTACGAGCAGTACTTC.

The CDR3 DNA sequence: TGTGCCAGCTCACCAAGAGCTGAATTTTACTATGGCTACACCTTC. This sequence encodes CASSPRAEFYYGYTF. The chain has TRBV18 and TRBJ1-2; D gene unclear. The CDR3 extends over 15 amino acids. Looked up from germline, CDR1 is KGHSH and CDR2 is LQKENI. Trimming pared 2 bases from V and 3 bases from J, leaving 13 bases between.

The CDR3 DNA reads as TGTGCCAGCAGTGAAAATTGGGGGGGCTCTGAAGCTTTCTTT. Translating gives CASSENWGGSEAFF. The gene calls are TRBV6-1 and TRBJ1-1, with a weak D call TRBD1 (6 bases). V was trimmed by 2 bases and J by 6 bases, leaving 13 bases between them. The CDR3 is 14 residues long. Germline V CDR1 and CDR2: MNHNS, SASEGT.

With regard to this clone: Other nucleotide sequences from this sample produce the same CDR3. The chain couples TRBV27 to TRBJ1-5, with a possible D match to TRBD1 (5 bases). With 2 bases removed from V and 1 base from J, the gap between germline ends came to 9 bases. Germline assignment: CDR1 MNHEY and CDR2 SMNVEV (reference sequence). The CDR3 loop spans 15 amino acids. CDR3 in DNA: TGTGCCAGCAGTTTAGTCGGGGGAAGCAATCAGCCCCAGCATTTT. Translating gives CASSLVGGSNQPQHF.

The chain has TRBV9 and TRBJ1-4; 8 bases are shared with TRBD1. Germline V CDR1 and CDR2: SGDLS, YYNGEE. J gave up 5 bases and V 3 bases, and 6 bases lay outside the gene matches. The CDR3 covers 15 residues. CDR3 sequence reads: CASSAHRGGNEKLFF. DNA of the CDR3: TGTGCCAGCAGCGCCCACAGGGGGGGAAATGAAAAACTGTTTTTT. Variable domain in full (rest from reference TRBV9 and TRBJ1-4): DSGVTQTPKHLITATGQRVTLRCSPRSGDLSVYWYQQSLDQGLQFLIQYYNGEERAKGNILERFSAQQFPDLHSELNLSSLELGDSALYFCASSAHRGGNEKLFFGSGTQLSVL.

This rearrangement joins TRBV14 to TRBJ2-7; the D gene is possibly TRBD2 (6 bases). The CDR3 totals 17 residues. Trimming stripped 1 base from V and 9 bases from J, with 25 bases between. Germline V lookup: CDR1 SGHDN, CDR2 FVKESK. CDR3 loop: CASSQGSSTSRYGWQYF. The CDR3 DNA follows: TGTGCCAGCAGCCAAGGTTCTTCTACTAGCCGATACGGCTGGCAGTACTTC.

The chain couples TRBV28 to TRBJ2-1; TRBD2 agrees at 9 bases. The CDR3 runs 14 residues. Germline CDR1 and CDR2: MDHEN and SYDVKM. The V gene end was trimmed by 5 bases and the J gene end by 5 bases; junction bases not matched to a gene: 4. The CDR3 DNA sequence: TGTGCCAGCAGTCGCGGGAGGGGCCACAATGAGCAGTTCTTC. Residues: CASSRGRGHNEQFF.

The genes are TRBV7-9 and TRBJ2-2; the D gene is possibly TRBD1 (6 bases). Trimming removed 4 bases from V and 0 bases from J, with 9 bases in between. This CDR3 has 15 residues. Germline CDR1 reads SEHNR; CDR2 reads FQNEAQ (reference sequence). The CDR3 reads CASSSGTTNTGELFF. CDR3 DNA: TGTGCCAGCAGCTCCGGGACAACGAACACCGGGGAGCTGTTTTTT.

J is TRBJ1-2 and V is TRBV7-3; D gene unclear. Germline V gene data show CDR1 as SGHTA and CDR2 as FQGTGA. The length of the CDR3 is 14 residues. Deletions cut 4 bases from V and 2 bases from J, with 11 bases between. This CDR3 is CASSYESGNYGYTF. In DNA, the CDR3 is TGTGCCAGCAGCTACGAAAGCGGGAACTATGGCTACACCTTC. Full variable domain (remainder filled in from reference TRBV7-3 and TRBJ1-2): GAGVSQTPSNKVTEKGKYVELRCDPISGHTALYWYRQSLGQGPEFLIYFQGTGAADDSGLPNDRFFAVRPEGSVSTLKIQRTERGDSAVYLCASSYESGNYGYTFGSGTRLTVV.

The V gene is TRBV29-1, the J gene TRBJ1-1, with D possibly matching TRBD1 (5 bases). This CDR3 contains 10 residues. V lost 3 bases to trimming and J lost 11 bases, with 10 bases between them. Per the germline V gene, CDR1 is SQVTM and CDR2 is ANQGSEA. In nucleotides, the CDR3 is TGCAGCGTTGAGCAGGGCCGGGCTTTCTTT. This codes for CSVEQGRAFF.

The CDR3 coding sequence is TGTGCCAGCAGGGACAGGGGGCGCGGGAACTATGGCTACACCTTC. It specifies CASRDRGRGNYGYTF. This chain links TRBV27 with TRBJ1-2; 11 positions agree with TRBD1. V lost 6 bases and J lost 2; bases outside the gene matches: 5. The CDR3 totals 15 residues. Per germline, CDR1 MNHEY and CDR2 SMNVEV (reference sequence).

The count of this clone is one. In DNA, the CDR3 is TGTGCCAGCAGTGACATGCTAGCGGGAGCAGGGGATGAGCAGTTCTTC. It is translated as CASSDMLAGAGDEQFF. The J gene is TRBJ2-1, the V gene TRBV2; 10 bases are a match to TRBD2. The CDR3 is made up of 16 amino acids. CDR1 SNHLY and CDR2 FYNNEI come from the germline V gene. The V segment lost 3 bases and the J segment 8 bases; nucleotides outside the gene matches: 10.

J is TRBJ1-5 and V is TRBV28; no clear D gene. Germline V CDR1 and CDR2: MDHEN, SYDVKM. The ends were cut back, 3 bases at V and 2 bases at J, with 11 bases in the middle. The CDR3 is 15 residues long. CDR3 nucleotide sequence: TGTGCCAGCAGTTTTATATCAGGTGGCAATCAGCCCCAGCATTTT. As protein: CASSFISGGNQPQHF.

V is TRBV2 and J is TRBJ2-1; TRBD2 agrees at 12 bases. Germline trimming cut 7 bases from V and 6 bases from J; bases unmatched to any gene: 4. In germline, CDR1 is SNHLY, CDR2 FYNNEI. The CDR3 is 14 residues long. The CDR3 DNA is TGTGCCAGCAAACTAGCGGGAGGATCCAATGAGCAGTTCTTC. The encoded protein is CASKLAGGSNEQFF.

This clone was counted once. The genes are TRBV11-1 and TRBJ2-7; the match to TRBD1 covers 7 bases. Germline-derived CDR1 and CDR2 are SGHAT and FQDESV (reference sequence). The V and J ends lost 3 bases and 12 bases, in that order; junction bases with no gene match: 8. CDR3 length: 12 residues. The CDR3: CASSFLPGQPYF. DNA of the CDR3: TGTGCCAGCAGCTTTCTACCGGGACAGCCGTACTTC. Full variable domain (remainder filled in from reference TRBV11-1 and TRBJ2-7): EAEVAQSPRYKITEKSQAVAFWCDPISGHATLYWYRQILGQGPELLVQFQDESVVDDSQLPKDRFSAERLKGVDSTLKIQPAELGDSAMYLCASSFLPGQPYFGPGTRLTVT.

The chain employs TRBV28 and TRBJ1-5; 10 nucleotides align to TRBD1. Germline-derived CDR1 and CDR2 are MDHEN and SYDVKM. The trim removed 4 bases at V and 3 bases at J, leaving 3 bases unmatched. This CDR3 contains 15 residues. The CDR3 DNA reads TGTGCCAGCAGTTCCGACAGGGGGCCCAATCAGCCCCAGCATTTT. Translation: CASSSDRGPNQPQHF.